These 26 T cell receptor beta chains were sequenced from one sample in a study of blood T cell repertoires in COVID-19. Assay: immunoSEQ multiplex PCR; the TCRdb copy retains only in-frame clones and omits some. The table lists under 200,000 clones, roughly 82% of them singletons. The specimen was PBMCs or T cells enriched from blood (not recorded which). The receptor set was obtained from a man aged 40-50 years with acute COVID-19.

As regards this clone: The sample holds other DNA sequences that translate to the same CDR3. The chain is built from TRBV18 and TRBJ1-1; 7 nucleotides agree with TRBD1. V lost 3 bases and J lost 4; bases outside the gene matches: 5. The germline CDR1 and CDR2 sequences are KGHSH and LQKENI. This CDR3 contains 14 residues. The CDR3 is CASSPTTGATEAFF. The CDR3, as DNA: TGTGCCAGCTCACCGACTACAGGGGCCACTGAAGCTTTCTTT. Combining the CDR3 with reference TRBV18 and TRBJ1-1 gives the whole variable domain NAGVMQNPRHLVRRRGQEARLRCSPMKGHSHVYWYRQLPEEGLKFMVYLQKENIIDESGMPKERFSAEFPKEGPSILRIQQVVRGDSAAYFCASSPTTGATEAFFGQGTRLTVV.

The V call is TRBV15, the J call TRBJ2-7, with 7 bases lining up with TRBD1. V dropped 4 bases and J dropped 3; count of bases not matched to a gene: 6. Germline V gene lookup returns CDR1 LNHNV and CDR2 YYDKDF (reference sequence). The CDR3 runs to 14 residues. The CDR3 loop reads CATSTRDRSYEQYF. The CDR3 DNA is TGTGCCACCAGCACCCGGGACAGAAGCTACGAGCAGTACTTC.

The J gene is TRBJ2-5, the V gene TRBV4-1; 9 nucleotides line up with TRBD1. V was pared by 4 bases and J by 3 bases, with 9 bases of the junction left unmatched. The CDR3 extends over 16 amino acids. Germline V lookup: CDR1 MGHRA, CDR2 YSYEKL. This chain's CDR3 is CASSLTPGQGEETQYF. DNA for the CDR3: TGCGCCAGCAGCCTTACACCGGGACAGGGAGAAGAGACCCAGTACTTC.

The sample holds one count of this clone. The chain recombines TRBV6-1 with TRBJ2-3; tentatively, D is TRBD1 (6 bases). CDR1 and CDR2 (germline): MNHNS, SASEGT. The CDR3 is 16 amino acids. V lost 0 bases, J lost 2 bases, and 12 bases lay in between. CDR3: CASSEALQGYTDTQYF. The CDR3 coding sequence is TGTGCCAGCAGTGAAGCGCTCCAGGGGTACACAGATACGCAGTATTTT.

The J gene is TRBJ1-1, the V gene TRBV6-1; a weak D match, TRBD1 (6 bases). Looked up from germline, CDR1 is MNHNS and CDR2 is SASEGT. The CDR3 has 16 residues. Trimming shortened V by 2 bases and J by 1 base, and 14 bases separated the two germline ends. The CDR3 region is CASSETPRGGNTEAFF. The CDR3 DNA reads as TGTGCCAGCAGTGAAACCCCCAGGGGCGGGAACACTGAAGCTTTCTTT.

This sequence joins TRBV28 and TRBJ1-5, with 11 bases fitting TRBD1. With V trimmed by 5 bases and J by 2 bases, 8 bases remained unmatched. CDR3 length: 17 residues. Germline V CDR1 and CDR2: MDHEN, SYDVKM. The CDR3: CASSLGQGAVGNQPQHF. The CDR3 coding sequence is TGTGCCAGCAGTCTAGGACAGGGGGCCGTCGGCAATCAGCCCCAGCATTTT.

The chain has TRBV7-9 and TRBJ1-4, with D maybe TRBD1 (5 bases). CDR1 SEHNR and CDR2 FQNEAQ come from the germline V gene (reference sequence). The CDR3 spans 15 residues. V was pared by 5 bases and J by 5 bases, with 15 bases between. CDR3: CASSPPGLGNEKLFF. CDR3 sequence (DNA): TGTGCCAGCAGCCCGCCGGGACTCGGGAATGAAAAACTGTTTTTT.

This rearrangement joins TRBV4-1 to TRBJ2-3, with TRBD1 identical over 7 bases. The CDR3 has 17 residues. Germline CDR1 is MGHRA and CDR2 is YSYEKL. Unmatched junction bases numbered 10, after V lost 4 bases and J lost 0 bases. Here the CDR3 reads CASSPQTGALSTDTQYF. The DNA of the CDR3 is TGCGCCAGCAGCCCGCAAACAGGGGCTCTTAGCACAGATACGCAGTATTTT.

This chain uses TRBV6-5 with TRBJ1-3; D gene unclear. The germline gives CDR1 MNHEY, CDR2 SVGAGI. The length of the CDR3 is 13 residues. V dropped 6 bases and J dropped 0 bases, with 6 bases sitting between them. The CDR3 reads CASRAFSGNTIYF. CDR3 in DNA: TGTGCCAGCAGAGCCTTCTCTGGAAACACCATATATTTT.

The CDR3 sequence is CASSLSDGGNEQYF. CDR3 bases: TGTGCCAGCAGCTTAAGCGACGGGGGAAACGAGCAGTACTTC. The chain recombines TRBV7-2 with TRBJ2-7, with D possibly matching TRBD2 (6 bases). In germline, CDR1 is SGHTA, CDR2 FQGNSA. The CDR3 has 14 residues. Trimming pared 2 bases from V and 5 bases from J, leaving 13 bases between.

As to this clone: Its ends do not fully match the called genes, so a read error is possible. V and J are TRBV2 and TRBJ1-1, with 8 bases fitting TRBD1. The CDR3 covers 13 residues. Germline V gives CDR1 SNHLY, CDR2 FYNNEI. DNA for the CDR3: TGTGCCAGCAGTGAAGATCGGGACAGGCAAACTGATTTT. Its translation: CASSEDRDRQTDF.

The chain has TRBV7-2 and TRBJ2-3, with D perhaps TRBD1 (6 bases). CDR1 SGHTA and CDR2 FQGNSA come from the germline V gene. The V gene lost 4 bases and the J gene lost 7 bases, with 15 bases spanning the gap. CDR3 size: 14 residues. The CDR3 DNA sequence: TGTGCCAGCAGCTGGGGCAGGGGCGCGAATACGCAGTATTTT. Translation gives CASSWGRGANTQYF.

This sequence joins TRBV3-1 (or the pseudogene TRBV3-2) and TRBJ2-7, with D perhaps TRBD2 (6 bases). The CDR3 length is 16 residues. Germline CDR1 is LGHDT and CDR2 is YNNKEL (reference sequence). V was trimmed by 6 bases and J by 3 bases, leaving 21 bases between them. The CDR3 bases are TGTGCCAGCAGTCCGGTCTCCCCGGGACTCCTCTACGAGCAGTACTTC. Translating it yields CASSPVSPGLLYEQYF.

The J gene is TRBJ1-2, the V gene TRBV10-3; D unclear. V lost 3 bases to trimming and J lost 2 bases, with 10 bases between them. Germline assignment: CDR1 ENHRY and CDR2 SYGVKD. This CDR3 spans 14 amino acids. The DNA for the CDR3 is TGTGCCATCAGTGATCCGGCGGGAAACTATGGCTACACCTTC. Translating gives CAISDPAGNYGYTF.

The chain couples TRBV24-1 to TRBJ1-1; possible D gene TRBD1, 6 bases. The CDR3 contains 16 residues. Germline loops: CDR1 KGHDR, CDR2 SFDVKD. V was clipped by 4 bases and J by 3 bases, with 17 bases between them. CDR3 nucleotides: TGTGCCACCAGTGAGGGGGCGTCCTCCCCTCACACTGAAGCTTTCTTT. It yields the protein CATSEGASSPHTEAFF.

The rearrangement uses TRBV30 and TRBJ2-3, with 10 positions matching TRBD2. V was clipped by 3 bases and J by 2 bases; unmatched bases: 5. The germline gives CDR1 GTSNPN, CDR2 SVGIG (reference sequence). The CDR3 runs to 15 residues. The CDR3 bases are TGTGCCTGGAGCCGACTAGCGGGTGTCACAGATACGCAGTATTTT. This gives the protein CAWSRLAGVTDTQYF.

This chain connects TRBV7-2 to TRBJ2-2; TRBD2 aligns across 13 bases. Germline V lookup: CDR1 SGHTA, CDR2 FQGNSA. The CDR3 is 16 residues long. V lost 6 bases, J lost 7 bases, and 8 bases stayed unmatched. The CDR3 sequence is CASRAGTSGKVGELFF. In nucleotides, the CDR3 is TGTGCCAGCAGGGCCGGGACTAGCGGGAAGGTCGGGGAGCTGTTTTTT.

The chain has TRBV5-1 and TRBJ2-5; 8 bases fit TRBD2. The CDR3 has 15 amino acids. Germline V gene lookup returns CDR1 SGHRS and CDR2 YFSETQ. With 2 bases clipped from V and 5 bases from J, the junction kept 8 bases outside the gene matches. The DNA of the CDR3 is TGCGCCAGCAGCTTAACGGGAGGGCAGGGGGAGACCCAGTACTTC. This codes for CASSLTGGQGETQYF.

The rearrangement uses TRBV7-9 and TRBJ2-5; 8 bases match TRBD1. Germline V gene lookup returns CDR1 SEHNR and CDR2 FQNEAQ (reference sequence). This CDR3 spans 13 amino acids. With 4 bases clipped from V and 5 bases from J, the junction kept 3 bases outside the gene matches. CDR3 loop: CASSSTGVETQYF. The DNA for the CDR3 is TGTGCCAGCAGCTCGACAGGGGTGGAGACCCAGTACTTC.

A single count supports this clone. The DNA of the CDR3 is TGTGCCAGCAGCCAAGGGGGCGGCTCTGGGGCCAACGTCCTGACTTTC. It is translated as CASSQGGGSGANVLTF. The genes are TRBV3-1 (or the pseudogene TRBV3-2) and TRBJ2-6, with D maybe TRBD1 (5 bases). Germline loops: CDR1 LGHDT, CDR2 YNNKEL (reference sequence). Trimming removed 1 base at V and 0 bases at J, with 7 bases between. The CDR3 consists of 16 residues.

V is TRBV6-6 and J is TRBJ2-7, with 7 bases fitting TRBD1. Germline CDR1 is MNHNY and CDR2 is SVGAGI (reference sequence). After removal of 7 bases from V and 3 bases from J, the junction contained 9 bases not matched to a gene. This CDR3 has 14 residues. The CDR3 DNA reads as TGTGCCAGCACCCGACAGGGAAGAGGCTACGAGCAGTACTTC. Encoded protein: CASTRQGRGYEQYF.

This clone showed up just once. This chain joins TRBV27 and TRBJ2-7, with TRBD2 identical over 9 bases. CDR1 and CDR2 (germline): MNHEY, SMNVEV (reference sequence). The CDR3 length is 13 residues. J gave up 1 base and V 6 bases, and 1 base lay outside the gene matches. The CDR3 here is CASRLAGSYEQYF. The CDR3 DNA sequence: TGTGCCAGCAGGCTAGCGGGGTCCTACGAGCAGTACTTC.

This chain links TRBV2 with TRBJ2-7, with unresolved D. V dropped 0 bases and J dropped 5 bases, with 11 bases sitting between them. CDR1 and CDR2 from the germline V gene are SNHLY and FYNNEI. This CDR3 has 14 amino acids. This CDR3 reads CASSEAAETDEQYF. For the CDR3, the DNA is TGTGCCAGCAGTGAAGCGGCGGAAACCGACGAGCAGTACTTC.

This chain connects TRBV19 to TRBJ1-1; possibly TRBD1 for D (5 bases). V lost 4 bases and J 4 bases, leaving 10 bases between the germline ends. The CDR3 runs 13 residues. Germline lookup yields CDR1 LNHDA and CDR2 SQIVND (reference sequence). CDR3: CASSNRQSTEAFF. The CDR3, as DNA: TGTGCCAGTAGTAACAGACAGAGCACTGAAGCTTTCTTT.

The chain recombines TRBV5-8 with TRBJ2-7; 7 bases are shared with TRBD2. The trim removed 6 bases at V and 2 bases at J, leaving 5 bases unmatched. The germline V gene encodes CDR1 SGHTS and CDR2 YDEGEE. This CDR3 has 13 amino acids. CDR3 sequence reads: CASTLRGAYEQYF. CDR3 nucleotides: TGTGCCAGCACCCTACGGGGGGCCTACGAGCAGTACTTC.

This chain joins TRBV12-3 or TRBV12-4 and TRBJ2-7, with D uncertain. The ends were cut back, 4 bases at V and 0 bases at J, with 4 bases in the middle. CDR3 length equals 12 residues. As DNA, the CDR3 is TGTGCCAGCAGTTATAGCTCCTACGAGCAGTACTTC. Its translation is CASSYSSYEQYF.